The entry below gives a single T cell receptor (beta chain) sequence along with its context. Each population, CD4+ and CD8+ cells, was isolated by positive magnetic bead selection and checked for purity by flow cytometry. The data are from a study of somatic mutations in cytotoxic T cells in rheumatoid arthritis. The protocol was immunoSEQ multiplex PCR, while the TCRdb copy is restricted to in-frame clones and leaves out a portion. The sample carries 6,000 to 9,000 clones, 75% recorded once. This CDR3 has 17 amino acids. CDR1 and CDR2 from the germline V gene are LNHDA and SQIVND (reference sequence). The V end lost 9 bases, the J end lost 0 bases, and 21 bases lay between the germline ends.

Sequencing input: CD8+ T cells sorted from blood. The chain combines TRBV19 with TRBJ2-4, with D possibly being TRBD1 or TRBD2 (6 bases each). This receptor was obtained from an adult with rheumatoid arthritis. The CDR3 sequence is CASSTERGVRAKNIQYF. The CDR3 coding sequence is TGTGCCAGCTCGACTGAAAGGGGGGTAAGAGCCAAAAACATTCAGTACTTC.